This T cell receptor (beta chain) was captured in a study of CD8 T cells in ankylosing spondylitis. TCRdb called the 5' RACE reads again in MiXCR, with one record for every CDR3 protein. The sample lists about 480,000 distinct CDR3 sequences, roughly a sixth seen once, with approximately 0.93% in the top ten. On this clonotype itself: No antigen is known for it.

Study-wide findings and caveats: As for the disease-linked clones, they showed a CD8+ phenotype and occurred at relatively low frequencies in peripheral blood. For ankylosing spondylitis blood, a TCR beta motif of eight or nine highly homologous variants appeared characteristic.

CDR1 SNHLY and CDR2 FYNNEI come from the germline V gene. V lost 4 bases and J 6 bases, leaving 16 bases between the germline ends. The CDR3 extends over 15 amino acids. The receptor was derived from a male donor with ankylosing spondylitis. This chain uses TRBV2 with TRBJ1-5, with D perhaps TRBD1 (5 bases). Material: blood, either unsorted or a sorted T cell fraction (not recorded which). CDR3 region: CASSVGQGHGQPQHF. In DNA form, the CDR3 reads TGTGCCAGCAGTGTCGGGCAGGGTCATGGTCAGCCCCAGCATTTT.